This T cell receptor beta chain was retrieved from a study of identifying expanded T cells in peripheral blood (dated 2019 in TCRdb). Looking at the study overall: Technical replicates were generated by sequencing separate aliquots of the same genomic DNA pool, and four replicates were compared pairwise. Summary of the overall study and its limitations: The beta-binomial model significantly reduced the number of clones called differentially abundant and the false-positive rate across all healthy-donor time intervals. Approximately 1.2 differentially abundant clones were flagged by the binomial model between technical replicates, whereas about 16 and 19 were flagged over around two weeks and four weeks, respectively. The authors expected biological variance in healthy repertoires might increase further over much longer intervals such as months to years. Variance in clone template counts between approximately two-week samples significantly increased with total template count across all healthy donors.

TCRbeta CDR3 regions were profiled by bias-controlled multiplex PCR amplification of genomic DNA with the immunoSEQ Assay. The paper's data handling went like this. The absolute abundance of each unique TCRbeta CDR3 region was quantified after sequences were collapsed and filtered. Differential abundance was assessed using a binomial (Fisher-equivalent) model and a beta-binomial model in which time-dependent variance fitted from healthy donors was added. Clones with fewer than 5 combined templates were removed, and differential abundance was called for clones with a Benjamini-Hochberg FDR below 0.01. In the beta-binomial model, variance was expressed as a function of the total template count across the two samples, in the form v = (b*log(k)+a)^2. Here the immuneACCESS table is served through TCRdb, limited to in-frame sequences with V and J called. Missing clones are a known gap in these copies; in checked studies unresolved V genes cover under half, and the rest lacks a known reason. V, J and clone size reflect that table, while D and trimming were determined from the DNA. The sample data list 80,000 or so clones, and 70% to 90% of these were observed just once. About 18% of the sample belongs to the ten largest clones.

CDR1 and CDR2 are drawn from the germline V gene: SGHVS, FQNEAQ. V ends up 6 bases short and J 4 bases short, with an unmatched junction base count of 12. The cysteine opens and the phenylalanine closes a CDR3 of 17 amino acids. The sequence is cut down to CDR3 DNA, 51 bases in frame from base 1. No immune events, such as infections, were documented for the healthy donors during the collection period. Time-dependent variance in a beta-binomial model of T-cell clone differential abundance was calibrated using healthy-donor blood repertoires as a training cohort. There were ten or so healthy donors in the training cohort, of whom 3 were female and 7 were male. On average the donors were around 39 years old, and their ages spanned roughly 29 to 64 years. Whole blood from each healthy donor was obtained from a commercial supplier and was collected at three time points about two weeks apart. Genomic DNA was extracted from unsorted whole blood for immunosequencing.

A note on this clone: No antigen is known for it. No clone much larger than this one lies a single base away; base qualities are absent.

Recombination connected TRBV7-8 to TRBJ2-6; 7 middle bases align to TRBD1. This TCR was sampled from a person aged 18 to 70 in good health. What was sequenced was blood. The nucleotides read TGTGCCAGCAGATCTATCAAACAGGGGAGAGGGGCCAACGTCCTGACTTTC. This translates into CASRSIKQGRGANVLTF.